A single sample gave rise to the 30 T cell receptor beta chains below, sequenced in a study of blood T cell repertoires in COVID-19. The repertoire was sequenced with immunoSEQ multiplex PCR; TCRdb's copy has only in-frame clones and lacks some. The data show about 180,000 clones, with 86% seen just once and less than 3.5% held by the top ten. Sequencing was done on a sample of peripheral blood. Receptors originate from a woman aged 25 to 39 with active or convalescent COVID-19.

In DNA, the CDR3 is TGCAGCGTTGCTTTTGGAGCGGGAGTCAAAAGGGAGACCCAGTACTTC. Residues: CSVAFGAGVKRETQYF. The V and J genes are TRBV29-1 and TRBJ2-5, with 8 bases lining up with TRBD2. Trimming at V came to 4 bases and at J to 5 bases, leaving 15 bases not matched to a gene. CDR1 SQVTM and CDR2 ANQGSEA come from the germline V gene. The CDR3 is made up of 16 amino acids. Full variable domain (missing parts from reference TRBV29-1 and TRBJ2-5): SAVISQKPSRDICQRGTSLTIQCQVDSQVTMMFWYRQQPGQSLTLIATANQGSEATYESGFVIDKFPISRPNLTFSTLTVSNMSPEDSSIYLCSVAFGAGVKRETQYFGPGTRLLVL.

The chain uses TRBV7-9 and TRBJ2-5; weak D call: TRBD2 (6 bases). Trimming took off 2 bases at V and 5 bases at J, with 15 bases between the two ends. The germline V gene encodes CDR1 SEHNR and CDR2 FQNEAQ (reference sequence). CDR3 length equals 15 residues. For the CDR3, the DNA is TGTGCCAGCAGCTTAATAGCGAGGGCGGGGGAGACCCAGTACTTC. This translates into CASSLIARAGETQYF. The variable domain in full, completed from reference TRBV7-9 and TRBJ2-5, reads DTGVSQNPRHKITKRGQNVTFRCDPISEHNRLYWYRQTLGQGPEFLTYFQNEAQLEKSRLLSDRFSAERPKGSFSTLEIQRTEQGDSAMYLCASSLIARAGETQYFGPGTRLLVL.

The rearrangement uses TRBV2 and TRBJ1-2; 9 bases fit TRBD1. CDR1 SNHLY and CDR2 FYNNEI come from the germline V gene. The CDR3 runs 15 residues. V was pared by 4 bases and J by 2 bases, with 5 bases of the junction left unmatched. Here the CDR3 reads CASSGGTGTNYGYTF. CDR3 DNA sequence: TGTGCCAGCAGTGGGGGGACAGGGACGAACTATGGCTACACCTTC. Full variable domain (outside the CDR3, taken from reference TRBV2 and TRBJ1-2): EPEVTQTPSHQVTQMGQEVILRCVPISNHLYFYWYRQILGQKVEFLVSFYNNEISEKSEIFDDQFSVERPDGSNFTLKIRSTKLEDSAMYFCASSGGTGTNYGYTFGSGTRLTVV.

CDR3 nucleotide sequence: TGTGCCAGCAGTTCCGAACCCACAACAGAAGCTTTCTTT. Its translation: CASSSEPTTEAFF. The V gene is TRBV6-5, the J gene TRBJ1-1, with no clear D. Germline values: CDR1 MNHEY, CDR2 SVGAGI. The V end was cut by 4 bases, the J end by 8 bases, with 14 bases between. This CDR3 contains 13 residues.

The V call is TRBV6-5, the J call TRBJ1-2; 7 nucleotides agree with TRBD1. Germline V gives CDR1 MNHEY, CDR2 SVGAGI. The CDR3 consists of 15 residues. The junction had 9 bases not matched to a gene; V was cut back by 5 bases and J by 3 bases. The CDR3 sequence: CASSTPRQGYYGYTF. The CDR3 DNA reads TGTGCCAGCAGTACCCCCCGACAGGGATACTATGGCTACACCTTC.

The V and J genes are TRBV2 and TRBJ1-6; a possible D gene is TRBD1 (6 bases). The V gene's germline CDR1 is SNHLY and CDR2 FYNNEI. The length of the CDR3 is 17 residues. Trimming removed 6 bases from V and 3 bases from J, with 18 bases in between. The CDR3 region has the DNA TGTGCCAGCAGGGAACAGGGTACCTTCGGCTATAATTCACCCCTCCACTTT. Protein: CASREQGTFGYNSPLHF.

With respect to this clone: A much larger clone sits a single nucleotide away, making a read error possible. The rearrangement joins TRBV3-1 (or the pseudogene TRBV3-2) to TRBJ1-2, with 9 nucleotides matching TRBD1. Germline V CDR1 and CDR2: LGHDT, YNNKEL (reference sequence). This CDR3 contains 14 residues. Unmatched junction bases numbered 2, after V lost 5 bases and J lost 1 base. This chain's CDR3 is CASSGQGINYGYTF. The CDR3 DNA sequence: TGTGCCAGCAGCGGACAGGGGATTAACTATGGCTACACCTTC.

DNA for the CDR3: TGCGCCAGCAGCTTGGCGGACAGGGGAACCGGGGAGCTGTTTTTT. Translating gives CASSLADRGTGELFF. The genes are TRBV5-1 and TRBJ2-2; the match to TRBD1 covers 9 bases. The junction had 2 bases not matched to a gene; V was cut back by 0 bases and J by 5 bases. From germline, CDR1 is SGHRS and CDR2 YFSETQ. The CDR3 covers 15 residues.

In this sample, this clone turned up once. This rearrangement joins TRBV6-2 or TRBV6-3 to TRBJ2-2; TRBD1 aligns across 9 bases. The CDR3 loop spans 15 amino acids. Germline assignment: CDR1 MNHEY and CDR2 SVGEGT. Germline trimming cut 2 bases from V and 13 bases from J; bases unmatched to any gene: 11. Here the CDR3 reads CASSYPGQGVVGLFF. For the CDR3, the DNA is TGTGCCAGCAGTTACCCGGGACAGGGTGTTGTAGGGCTGTTTTTT.

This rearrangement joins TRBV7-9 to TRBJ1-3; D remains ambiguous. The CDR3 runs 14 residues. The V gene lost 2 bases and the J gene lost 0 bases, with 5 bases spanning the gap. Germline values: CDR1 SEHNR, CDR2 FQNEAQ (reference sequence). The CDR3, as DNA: TGTGCCAGCAGCTTACAGGTCTCTGGAAACACCATATATTTT. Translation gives CASSLQVSGNTIYF. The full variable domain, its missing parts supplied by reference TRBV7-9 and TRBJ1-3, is DTGVSQNPRHKITKRGQNVTFRCDPISEHNRLYWYRQTLGQGPEFLTYFQNEAQLEKSRLLSDRFSAERPKGSFSTLEIQRTEQGDSAMYLCASSLQVSGNTIYFGEGSWLTVV.

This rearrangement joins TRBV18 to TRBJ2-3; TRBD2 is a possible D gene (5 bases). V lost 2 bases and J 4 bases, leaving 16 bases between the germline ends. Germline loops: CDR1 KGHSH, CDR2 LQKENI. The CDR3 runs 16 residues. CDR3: CASSPGLASFPDTQYF. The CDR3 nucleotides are TGTGCCAGCTCACCAGGGTTGGCTAGCTTCCCAGATACGCAGTATTTT.

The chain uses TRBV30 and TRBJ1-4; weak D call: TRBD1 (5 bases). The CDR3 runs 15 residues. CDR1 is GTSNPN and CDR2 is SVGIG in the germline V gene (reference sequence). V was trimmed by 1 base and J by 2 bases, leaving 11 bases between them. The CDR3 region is CAWSGGGVTNEKLFF. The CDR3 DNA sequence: TGTGCCTGGAGTGGGGGCGGGGTTACTAATGAAAAACTGTTTTTT.

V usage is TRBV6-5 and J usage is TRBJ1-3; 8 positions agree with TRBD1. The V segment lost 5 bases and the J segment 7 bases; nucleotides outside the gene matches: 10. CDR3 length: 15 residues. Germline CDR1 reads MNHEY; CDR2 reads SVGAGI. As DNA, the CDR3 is TGTGCCAGCAGTCTCCAACAGGGGGAGAGGAACACCATATATTTT. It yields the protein CASSLQQGERNTIYF.

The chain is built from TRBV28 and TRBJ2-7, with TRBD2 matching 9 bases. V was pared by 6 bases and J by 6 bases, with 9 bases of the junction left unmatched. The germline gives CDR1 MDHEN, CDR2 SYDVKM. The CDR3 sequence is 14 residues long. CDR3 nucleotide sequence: TGTGCCAGCAGAGGGGCGGGAGGGCTTTCCGAGCAGTACTTC. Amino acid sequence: CASRGAGGLSEQYF.

The CDR3 protein is CASSPQPGTARATGNTIYF. The DNA of the CDR3 is TGCGCCAGCAGTCCCCAGCCCGGGACAGCCAGGGCAACCGGAAACACCATATATTTT. The rearrangement joins TRBV5-1 to TRBJ1-3; TRBD1 matches 7 bases. The J segment lost 4 bases and the V segment lost 5 bases, leaving 21 bases of the junction unmatched. CDR1 is SGHRS, CDR2 YFSETQ, per germline. The CDR3 is 19 amino acids.

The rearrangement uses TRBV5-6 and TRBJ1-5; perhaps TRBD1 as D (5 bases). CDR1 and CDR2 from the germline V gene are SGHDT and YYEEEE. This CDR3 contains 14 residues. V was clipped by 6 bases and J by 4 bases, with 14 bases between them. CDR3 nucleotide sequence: TGTGCCAGCACCCAAGGACACACGAATCAGCCCCAGCATTTT. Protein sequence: CASTQGHTNQPQHF.

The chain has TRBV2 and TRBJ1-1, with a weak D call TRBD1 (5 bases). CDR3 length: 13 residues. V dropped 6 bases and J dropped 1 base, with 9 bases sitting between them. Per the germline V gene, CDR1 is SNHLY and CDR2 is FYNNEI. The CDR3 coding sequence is TGTGCCAGCAGGGGGGAGGGGAACACTGAAGCTTTCTTT. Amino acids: CASRGEGNTEAFF.

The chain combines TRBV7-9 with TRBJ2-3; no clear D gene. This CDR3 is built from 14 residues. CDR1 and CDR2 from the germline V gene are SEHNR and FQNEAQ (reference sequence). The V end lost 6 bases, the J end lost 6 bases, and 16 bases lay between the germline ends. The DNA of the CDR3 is TGTGCCAGCAGGCTAGAAGACCGAATGGATACGCAGTATTTT. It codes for CASRLEDRMDTQYF.

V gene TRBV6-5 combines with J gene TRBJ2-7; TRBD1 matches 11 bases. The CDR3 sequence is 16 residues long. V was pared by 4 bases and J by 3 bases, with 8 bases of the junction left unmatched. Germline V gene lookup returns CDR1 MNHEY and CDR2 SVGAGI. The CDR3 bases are TGTGCCAGCAGTTCAAGGGGGGACAGGGGGAACTACGAGCAGTACTTC. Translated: CASSSRGDRGNYEQYF.

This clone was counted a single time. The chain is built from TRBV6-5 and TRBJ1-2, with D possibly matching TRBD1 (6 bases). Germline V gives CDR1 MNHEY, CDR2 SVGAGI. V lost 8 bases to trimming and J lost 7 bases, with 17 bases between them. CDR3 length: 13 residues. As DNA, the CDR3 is TGTGCCAGCGCAACAACAGGGCCGCCTGGCTACACCTTC. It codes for CASATTGPPGYTF.

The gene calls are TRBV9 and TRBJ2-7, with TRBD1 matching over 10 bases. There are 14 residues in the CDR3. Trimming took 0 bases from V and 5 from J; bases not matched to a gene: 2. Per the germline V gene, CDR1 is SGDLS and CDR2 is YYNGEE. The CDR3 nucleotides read TGTGCCAGCAGCGTAGGGGGACAGGGGAACGAGCAGTACTTC. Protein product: CASSVGGQGNEQYF.

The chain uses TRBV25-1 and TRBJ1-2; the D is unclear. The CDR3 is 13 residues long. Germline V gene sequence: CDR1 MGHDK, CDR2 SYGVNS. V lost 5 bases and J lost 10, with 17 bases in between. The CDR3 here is CASSFDLAAAYTF. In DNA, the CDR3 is TGTGCCAGCAGTTTTGACCTAGCTGCTGCCTACACCTTC.

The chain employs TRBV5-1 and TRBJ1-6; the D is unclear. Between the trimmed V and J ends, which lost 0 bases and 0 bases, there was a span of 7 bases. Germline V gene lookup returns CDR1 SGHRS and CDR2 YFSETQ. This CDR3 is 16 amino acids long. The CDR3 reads CASSLDTLSYNSPLHF. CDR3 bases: TGCGCCAGCAGCTTGGACACCCTCTCCTATAATTCACCCCTCCACTTT.

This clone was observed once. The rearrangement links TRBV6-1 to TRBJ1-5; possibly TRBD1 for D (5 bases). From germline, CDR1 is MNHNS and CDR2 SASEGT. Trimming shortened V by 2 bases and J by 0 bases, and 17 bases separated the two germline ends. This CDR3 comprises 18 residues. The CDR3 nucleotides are TGTGCCAGCAGTGAAATAACCCGGGACTTTAATAGCAATCAGCCCCAGCATTTT. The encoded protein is CASSEITRDFNSNQPQHF.

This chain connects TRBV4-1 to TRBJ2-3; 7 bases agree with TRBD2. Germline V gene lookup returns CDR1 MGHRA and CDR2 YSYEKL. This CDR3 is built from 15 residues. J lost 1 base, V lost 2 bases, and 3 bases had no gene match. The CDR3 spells CASSQKTSGTDTQYF. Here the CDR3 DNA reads TGCGCCAGCAGCCAAAAAACTAGCGGCACAGATACGCAGTATTTT.

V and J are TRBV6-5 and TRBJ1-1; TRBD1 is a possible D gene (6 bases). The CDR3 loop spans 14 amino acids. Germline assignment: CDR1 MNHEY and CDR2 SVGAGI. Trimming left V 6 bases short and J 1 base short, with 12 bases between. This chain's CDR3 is CASSRDRQNTEAFF. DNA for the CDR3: TGTGCCAGCAGCCGTGACAGGCAGAACACTGAAGCTTTCTTT.

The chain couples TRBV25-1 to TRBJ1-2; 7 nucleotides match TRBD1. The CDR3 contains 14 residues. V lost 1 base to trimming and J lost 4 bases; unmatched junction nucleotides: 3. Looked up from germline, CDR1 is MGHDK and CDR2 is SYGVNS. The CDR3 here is CASSESAGGYGYTF. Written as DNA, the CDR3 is TGTGCCAGCAGTGAATCCGCAGGGGGCTATGGCTACACCTTC.

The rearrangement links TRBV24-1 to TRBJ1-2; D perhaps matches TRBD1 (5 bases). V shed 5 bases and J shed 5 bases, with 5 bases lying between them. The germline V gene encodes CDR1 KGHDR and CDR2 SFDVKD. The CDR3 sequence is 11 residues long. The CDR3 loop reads CATSAGYGYTF. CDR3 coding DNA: TGTGCCACCAGTGCAGGGTATGGCTACACCTTC.

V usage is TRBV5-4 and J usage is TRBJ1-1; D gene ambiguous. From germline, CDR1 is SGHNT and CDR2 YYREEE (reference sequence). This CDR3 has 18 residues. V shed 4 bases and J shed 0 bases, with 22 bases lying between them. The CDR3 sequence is CASSHRAGVREVNTEAFF. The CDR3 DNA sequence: TGTGCCAGCAGCCATCGGGCCGGGGTGAGGGAGGTGAACACTGAAGCTTTCTTT.

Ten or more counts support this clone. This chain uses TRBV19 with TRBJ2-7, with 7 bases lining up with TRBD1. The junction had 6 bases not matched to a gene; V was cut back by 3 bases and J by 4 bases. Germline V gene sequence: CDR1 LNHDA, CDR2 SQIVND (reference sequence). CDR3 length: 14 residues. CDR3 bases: TGTGCCAGTAGTATGTGGGACAGTGGGTACGAGCAGTACTTC. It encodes CASSMWDSGYEQYF.